The T cell receptor (beta chain) under discussion was sequenced for a study of blood T cells in healthy people across ages. Regarding the study as a whole: Long-lived donors exceeded aged donors in naive CD4+ cells and diversity. Estimates based on one million T cells were treated as lower bounds.

This clonotype appeared a few times. Antigen: not known. Primers used in a second PCR of about 6 to 11 cycles were a sample-barcoded 5' primer and a J-beta primer mix. TCRdb processed the 5' RACE reads anew with MiXCR; each CDR3 protein has one entry. The sample lists 750,000 to 950,000 distinct CDR3 sequences, approximately 32% occurring once. Trimming took 6 bases from V and 2 from J; bases not matched to a gene: 8. CDR3 size: 16 residues. From germline, CDR1 is LGHDT and CDR2 YNNKEL (reference sequence). These data also featured in a second study, about T cells of mothers and their children.

The specimen was blood. The chain recombines TRBV3-1 with TRBJ2-2, with 8 bases fitting TRBD2. The TCR was taken from a woman between 40 and 55 years old in good health. The CDR3 DNA is TGTGCCAGCAGATCAAGGACTAGCCTAAACACCGGGGAGCTGTTTTTT. This codes for CASRSRTSLNTGELFF.